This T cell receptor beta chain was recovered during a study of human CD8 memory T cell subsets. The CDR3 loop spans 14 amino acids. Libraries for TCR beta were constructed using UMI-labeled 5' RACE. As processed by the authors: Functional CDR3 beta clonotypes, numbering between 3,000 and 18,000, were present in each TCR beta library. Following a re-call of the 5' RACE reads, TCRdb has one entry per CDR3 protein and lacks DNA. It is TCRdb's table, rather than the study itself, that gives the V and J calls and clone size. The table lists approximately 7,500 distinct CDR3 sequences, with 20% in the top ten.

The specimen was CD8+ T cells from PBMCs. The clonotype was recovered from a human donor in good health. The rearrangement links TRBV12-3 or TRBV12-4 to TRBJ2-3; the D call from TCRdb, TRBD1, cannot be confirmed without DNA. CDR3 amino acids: CASSPTGGTDTQYF.